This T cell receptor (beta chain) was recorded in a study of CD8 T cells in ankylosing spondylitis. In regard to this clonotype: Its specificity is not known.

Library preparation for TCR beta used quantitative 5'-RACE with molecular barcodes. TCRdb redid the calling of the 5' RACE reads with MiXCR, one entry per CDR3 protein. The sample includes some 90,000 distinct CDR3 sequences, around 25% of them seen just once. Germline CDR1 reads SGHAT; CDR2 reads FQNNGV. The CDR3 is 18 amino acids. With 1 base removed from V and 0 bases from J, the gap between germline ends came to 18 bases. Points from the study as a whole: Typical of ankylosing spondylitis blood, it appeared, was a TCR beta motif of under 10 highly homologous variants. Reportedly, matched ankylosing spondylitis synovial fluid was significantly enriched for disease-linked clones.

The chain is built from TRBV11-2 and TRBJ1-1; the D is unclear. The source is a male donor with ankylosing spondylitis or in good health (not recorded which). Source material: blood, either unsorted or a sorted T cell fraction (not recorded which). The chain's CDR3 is CASSLVKVGHPMNTEAFF. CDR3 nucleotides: TGTGCCAGCAGCTTAGTGAAAGTCGGGCACCCAATGAACACTGAAGCTTTCTTT.